A single sample is the source of the 22 T cell receptor beta chains below, sequenced in a study of Ad26.COV2.S vaccination and SARS-CoV-2 variants. This sample's treatment: some 19 received Ad26.COV2.S at low or high dose, single or two shots; five or six received placebo; per-sample allocation not given. All samples were drawn on day 63, counting from the first vaccine or placebo injection. Sequencing was performed with immunoSEQ multiplex PCR; in TCRdb, only in-frame clones are kept and a portion is missing. The sample holds over 400,000 clones, about 90% seen once. The sequences come from peripheral blood, collected in a trial of Ad26.COV2.S vaccine versus placebo. The receptors were gathered from a person aged 18-65 years who received the Ad26.COV2.S COVID-19 vaccine or a placebo.

The rearrangement links TRBV7-2 to TRBJ2-7, with 7 bases aligning to TRBD2. The V segment lost 5 bases and the J segment 3 bases; nucleotides outside the gene matches: 10. The CDR3 extends over 15 amino acids. The germline V gene has CDR1 SGHTA and CDR2 FQGNSA. CDR3 loop: CASSPVGGTYYEQYF. The CDR3 bases are TGTGCCAGCAGCCCAGTGGGGGGGACCTACTACGAGCAGTACTTC.

The CDR3 sequence: CASSVSARGGPLHF. In nucleotides, the CDR3 is TGTGCCAGCAGCGTTTCGGCCCGAGGAGGACCCCTCCACTTT. The chain links TRBV9 to TRBJ1-6; no reliable D call. The CDR3 length is 14 residues. Trimming left V 2 bases short and J 12 bases short, with 15 bases between. Germline V CDR1 and CDR2: SGDLS, YYNGEE.

CDR3 sequence: CASSQGLQNSPLHF. The CDR3 nucleotides read TGCGCCAGCAGCCAAGGACTTCAAAATTCACCCCTCCACTTT. This chain links TRBV4-3 with TRBJ1-6; D gene unclear. This CDR3 contains 14 residues. V was shortened by 1 base and J by 7 bases, with 8 bases between the two germline ends. Germline CDR1 and CDR2: LGHNA and YSLEER.

This chain connects TRBV19 to TRBJ1-2; 7 positions agree with TRBD1. Looked up from germline, CDR1 is LNHDA and CDR2 is SQIVND (reference sequence). This CDR3 spans 14 amino acids. V lost 6 bases and J lost 4; bases outside the gene matches: 8. The CDR3 bases are TGTGCCAGTAGGCAAATCGGGACAGCCTATGGCTACACCTTC. Translation: CASRQIGTAYGYTF.

This chain uses TRBV5-4 with TRBJ1-1, with unresolved D. V was pared by 4 bases and J by 0 bases, with 13 bases between. The germline V gene encodes CDR1 SGHNT and CDR2 YYREEE (reference sequence). CDR3 length: 15 residues. The chain's CDR3 is CASSKEAEMNTEAFF. The CDR3 DNA sequence: TGTGCCAGCAGCAAAGAGGCAGAAATGAACACTGAAGCTTTCTTT. Full variable domain (remainder filled in from reference TRBV5-4 and TRBJ1-1): ETGVTQSPTHLIKTRGQQVTLRCSSQSGHNTVSWYQQALGQGPQFIFQYYREEENGRGNFPPRFSGLQFPNYSSELNVNALELDDSALYLCASSKEAEMNTEAFFGQGTRLTVV.

This chain links TRBV7-2 with TRBJ2-1; D might be TRBD1 or TRBD2, each matching 5 bases. The V gene's germline CDR1 is SGHTA and CDR2 FQGNSA. CDR3 length: 14 residues. V was clipped by 5 bases and J by 12 bases, with 20 bases between them. This chain's CDR3 is CASSLSRGSGRQFF. The CDR3 bases are TGTGCCAGCAGCCTTTCCCGGGGCTCCGGCCGGCAGTTCTTC. Complete variable domain (other parts from reference TRBV7-2 and TRBJ2-1): GAGVSQSPSNKVTEKGKDVELRCDPISGHTALYWYRQSLGQGLEFLIYFQGNSAPDKSGLPSDRFSAERTGGSVSTLTIQRTQQEDSAVYLCASSLSRGSGRQFFGPGTRLTVL.

The rearrangement uses TRBV4-2 and TRBJ2-1; 7 bases match TRBD2. J gave up 2 bases and V 4 bases, and 8 bases lay outside the gene matches. The CDR3 is 16 residues long. Germline CDR1 reads LGHNA; CDR2 reads YNFKEQ. DNA of the CDR3: TGTGCCAGCAGCCCCATAGCGGGTCAGACCTACAATGAGCAGTTCTTC. Protein: CASSPIAGQTYNEQFF.

The chain joins TRBV5-6 to TRBJ1-2; D is unclear. The CDR3 covers 11 residues. Germline CDR1 reads SGHDT; CDR2 reads YYEEEE. Trimming pared 7 bases from V and 3 bases from J, leaving 7 bases between. The CDR3 here is CASFGDYGYTF. Here the CDR3 DNA reads TGTGCCAGCTTTGGCGACTATGGCTACACCTTC.

The V call is TRBV7-8, the J call TRBJ2-1; perhaps TRBD2 as D (6 bases). CDR1 is SGHVS, CDR2 FQNEAQ, per germline. V lost 1 base to trimming and J lost 4 bases, with 14 bases between them. This CDR3 spans 16 amino acids. The CDR3 nucleotides read TGTGCCAGCAGCTTAGGGGGCCTAGCGACTTACAATGAGCAGTTCTTC. This translates into CASSLGGLATYNEQFF.

The rearrangement joins TRBV11-2 to TRBJ2-7, with D possibly being TRBD2 (5 bases). This CDR3 has 15 amino acids. Germline loops: CDR1 SGHAT, CDR2 FQNNGV. Trimming took off 0 bases at V and 3 bases at J, with 12 bases between the two ends. The CDR3 nucleotides are TGTGCCAGCAGCTTAGATCGGCCGGGGAGCTACGAGCAGTACTTC. Encoded protein: CASSLDRPGSYEQYF.

The rearrangement joins TRBV7-9 to TRBJ2-1; the D gene is possibly TRBD2 (6 bases). This CDR3 spans 14 amino acids. The V gene's germline CDR1 is SEHNR and CDR2 FQNEAQ (reference sequence). The ends were cut back, 5 bases at V and 5 bases at J, with 13 bases in the middle. The CDR3 protein is CASSGLAPNNEQFF. The CDR3 region has the DNA TGTGCCAGCAGCGGGCTAGCGCCTAACAATGAGCAGTTCTTC.

V usage is TRBV12-3 or TRBV12-4 and J usage is TRBJ1-2; 8 nucleotides agree with TRBD1. The CDR3 contains 13 residues. V trimming: 6 bases; J trimming: 8 bases; junction bases outside the gene matches: 8. The CDR3 sequence is CASSQGTGRGYTF. CDR3 coding DNA: TGTGCCAGCAGCCAGGGGACAGGTCGCGGCTACACCTTC.

The chain is built from TRBV24-1 and TRBJ2-2, with 8 positions matching TRBD1. Germline CDR1 is KGHDR and CDR2 is SFDVKD. The CDR3 loop spans 13 amino acids. Losses at the gene ends were 5 bases for V and 7 bases for J; bases not matched to a gene: 2. The CDR3 nucleotides read TGTGCCACCAGTGCCAGGGGGCACGGGGAGCTGTTTTTT. This encodes CATSARGHGELFF.

Concerning this clone itself: Other DNA sequences in this sample translate to the same CDR3. The chain joins TRBV11-2 to TRBJ2-7; D call uncertain. The CDR3 sequence is 13 residues long. Germline-derived CDR1 and CDR2 are SGHAT and FQNNGV. The germline V and J ends were trimmed by 1 base and 0 bases, with 4 bases remaining between them. The CDR3 loop is CASSLANSYEQYF. In nucleotides, the CDR3 is TGTGCCAGCAGCTTAGCTAACTCCTACGAGCAGTACTTC. Using reference TRBV11-2 and TRBJ2-7 for the parts outside the CDR3, the full variable domain is EAGVAQSPRYKIIEKRQSVAFWCNPISGHATLYWYQQILGQGPKLLIQFQNNGVVDDSQLPKDRFSAERLKGVDSTLKIQPAKLEDSAVYLCASSLANSYEQYFGPGTRLTVT.

The chain employs TRBV9 and TRBJ2-5; TRBD1 agrees at 7 bases. The germline V gene has CDR1 SGDLS and CDR2 YYNGEE. The CDR3 totals 15 residues. After removal of 4 bases from V and 2 bases from J, the junction contained 8 bases not matched to a gene. The CDR3 region has the DNA TGTGCCAGCAGCCAAAGGGACAGTCTTCAAGAGACCCAGTACTTC. Translating gives CASSQRDSLQETQYF.

The chain is built from TRBV9 and TRBJ2-2, with D tentatively TRBD2 (5 bases). The germline V gene encodes CDR1 SGDLS and CDR2 YYNGEE. This CDR3 spans 16 amino acids. The germline V and J ends were trimmed by 0 bases and 1 base, with 10 bases remaining between them. CDR3 DNA sequence: TGTGCCAGCAGCGTAGGTTCGGGAAAGAACACCGGGGAGCTGTTTTTT. Protein sequence: CASSVGSGKNTGELFF.

This sequence joins TRBV5-1 and TRBJ2-1; 12 positions match TRBD2. The CDR3 is made up of 16 amino acids. The germline V gene has CDR1 SGHRS and CDR2 YFSETQ. Unmatched junction bases numbered 3, after V lost 1 base and J lost 4 bases. This CDR3 reads CASSLMTSGSYNEQFF. The CDR3 nucleotides are TGCGCCAGCAGCTTGATGACTAGCGGGAGTTACAATGAGCAGTTCTTC.

The gene calls are TRBV5-4 and TRBJ1-3; the D is unclear. V lost 0 bases and J 4 bases, leaving 8 bases between the germline ends. The CDR3 loop spans 14 amino acids. CDR1 is SGHNT, CDR2 YYREEE, per germline (reference sequence). The CDR3 sequence is CASSLGDPGNTIYF. The CDR3, as DNA: TGTGCCAGCAGCTTGGGGGATCCGGGAAACACCATATATTTT.

This clone was found once. The chain has TRBV7-2 and TRBJ2-6; D may match TRBD1 or TRBD2 (5 bases each). The CDR3 runs to 15 residues. Germline V gene lookup returns CDR1 SGHTA and CDR2 FQGNSA. V was pared by 7 bases and J by 0 bases, with 10 bases between. CDR3 sequence (DNA): TGTGCCAGCACCGGTGGGGGCTCTGGGGCCAACGTCCTGACTTTC. This codes for CASTGGGSGANVLTF.

This sequence joins TRBV30 and TRBJ1-1; D is ambiguous. This CDR3 comprises 14 residues. The germline V gene encodes CDR1 GTSNPN and CDR2 SVGIG (reference sequence). Between the trimmed V and J ends, which lost 0 bases and 5 bases, there was a span of 13 bases. The CDR3 reads CAWSVGPGDTEAFF. The CDR3, as DNA: TGTGCCTGGAGTGTAGGGCCCGGGGATACTGAAGCTTTCTTT.

This chain uses TRBV25-1 with TRBJ2-1; the match to TRBD2 covers 8 bases. The CDR3 is 16 amino acids. CDR1 and CDR2 (germline): MGHDK, SYGVNS. J lost 4 bases, V lost 3 bases, and 8 bases had no gene match. The CDR3 coding sequence is TGTGCCAGCAGTGATGTGCGCGGGAGGAGTTACAATGAGCAGTTCTTC. It yields the protein CASSDVRGRSYNEQFF.

This chain links TRBV3-1 (or the pseudogene TRBV3-2) with TRBJ1-2, with 9 bases that match TRBD1. The CDR3 is 16 amino acids. Trimming removed 1 base from V and 10 bases from J; junction bases left unmatched: 13. Germline CDR1 LGHDT, CDR2 YNNKEL (reference sequence). The CDR3 DNA sequence: TGTGCCAGCAGCCAAGTCACAGGGGGCGCCCGCTTAGTCTACACCTTC. Protein product: CASSQVTGGARLVYTF.